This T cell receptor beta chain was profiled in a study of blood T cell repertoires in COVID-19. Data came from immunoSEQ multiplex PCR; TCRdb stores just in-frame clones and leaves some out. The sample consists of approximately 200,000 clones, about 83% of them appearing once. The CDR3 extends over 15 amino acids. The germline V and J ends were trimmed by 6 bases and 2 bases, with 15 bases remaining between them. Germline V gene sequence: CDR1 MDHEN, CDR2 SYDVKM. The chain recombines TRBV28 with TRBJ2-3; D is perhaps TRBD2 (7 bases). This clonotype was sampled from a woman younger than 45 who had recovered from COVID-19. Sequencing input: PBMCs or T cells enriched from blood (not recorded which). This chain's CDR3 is CASSAGARFTDTQYF. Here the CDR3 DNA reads TGTGCCAGCAGCGCGGGGGCTAGGTTCACAGATACGCAGTATTTT. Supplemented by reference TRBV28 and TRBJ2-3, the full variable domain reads DVKVTQSSRYLVKRTGEKVFLECVQDMDHENMFWYRQDPGLGLRLIYFSYDVKMKEKGDIPEGYSVSREKKERFSLILESASTNQTSMYLCASSAGARFTDTQYFGPGTRLTVL.